This TCR beta chain was obtained from a study of post-analysis software for immune sequencing data. Study-wide context: Courses of disease covered relapsing-remitting, secondary progressive and progressive-relapsing multiple sclerosis. General study findings and limits: In patients, about 5 TRBV segments were more frequent than in controls, with TRBV5-6, TRBV5-1 and TRBV20-1 among them.

TCR beta cDNA libraries had unique molecular identifiers. One entry per CDR3 protein, called by TCRdb with MiXCR from the PCR reads. The data show 750,000 to 950,000 distinct CDR3 sequences, with roughly 50% seen just once and 4.6% held by the top ten. In germline, CDR1 is SGHTA, CDR2 FQGNSA. The ends lost 2 bases at V and 1 base at J; junction bases unmatched: 5. CDR3 length equals 15 residues. A word on this clonotype: Its antigen is not known.

The chain is built from TRBV7-2 and TRBJ2-7; 7 bases align to TRBD2. The TCR comes from a girl aged 5-17 years with multiple sclerosis. Sequencing was carried out using blood. DNA for the CDR3: TGTGCCAGCAGCTTATGGGGGGGAGGGTCCTACGAGCAGTACTTC. It is translated as CASSLWGGGSYEQYF.